This is a list of T cell receptor beta chains from one sample in a study of blood T cell repertoires in COVID-19. TCRdb's table, derived via immunoSEQ multiplex PCR, lists solely in-frame clones and lacks some. The table has 300,000 or so clones, 86% seen once. The sequenced sample consisted of peripheral blood. The receptors were gathered from a woman aged 45-60 years with acute or convalescent COVID-19. CDR3s include the opening cysteine and the closing phenylalanine or tryptophan. A D gene is named only where the DNA matches it firmly.

j_call d_call v_call cdr3_aa
TRBJ2-5 TRBD2 TRBV12-5 CASGLAGLQETQYF
TRBJ2-1 - TRBV18 CASSPPATGDEQFF
TRBJ1-5 - TRBV6-2/TRBV6-3 CASSPLGGGQPQHF
TRBJ1-1 - TRBV29-1 CSPSRSTEAFF
TRBJ2-5 - TRBV5-4 CASSYGTGEETQYF
TRBJ2-1 TRBD1 TRBV24-1 CATSDLGQGYNEQFF
TRBJ1-5 TRBD1 TRBV3-1/TRBV3-2 CASRETGDNQPQHF
TRBJ2-1 - TRBV7-2 CASSLPTPTYNEQFF
TRBJ2-6 - TRBV2 CASSVEIGANVLTF
TRBJ2-1 TRBD1 TRBV9 CASSPRATGVRSYNEQFF